These T cell receptor beta chains were read from a single sample in a study of blood T cell repertoires in COVID-19. Profiled with immunoSEQ multiplex PCR; TCRdb holds only in-frame clones, not every one. The sample holds around 450,000 clones, 90% seen once. The sample was PBMCs or T cells enriched from blood (not recorded which). Receptor source: a man aged 18 to 35 who had recovered from COVID-19. CDR3s include the opening cysteine and the closing phenylalanine or tryptophan. Fields, in order: V gene, J gene, D gene, clone size, CDR3 protein, CDR3 DNA. A D gene is named only where the DNA matches it firmly. Rows may omit the clone size; those that give it use once, few, many or a size class.

V: TRBV5-4; J: TRBJ2-5; D: TRBD1; size: -; CDR3: CASSLEPGGLETQYF; DNA: TGTGCCAGCAGCTTGGAGCCAGGGGGCTTGGAGACCCAGTACTTC
V: TRBV28; J: TRBJ2-1; D: -; size: once; CDR3: CASSPGTLSYNEQFF; DNA: TGTGCCAGCAGTCCGGGGACTTTATCCTACAATGAGCAGTTCTTC
V: TRBV5-5; J: TRBJ2-7; D: -; size: -; CDR3: CASSLALFYEQYF; DNA: TGTGCCAGCAGCTTGGCCCTATTCTACGAGCAGTACTTC
V: TRBV2; J: TRBJ2-1; D: TRBD2; size: -; CDR3: CASSDQRGAYNEQFF; DNA: TGTGCCAGCAGTGACCAGCGGGGGGCCTACAATGAGCAGTTCTTC
V: TRBV28; J: TRBJ1-2; D: -; size: -; CDR3: CASHKSNYGYTF; DNA: TGTGCCAGCCACAAGTCGAACTATGGCTACACCTTC
V: TRBV4-2; J: TRBJ1-2; D: -; size: -; CDR3: CASSPEGADNYGYTF; DNA: TGTGCCAGCAGCCCGGAAGGGGCGGATAACTATGGCTACACCTTC
V: TRBV19; J: TRBJ2-3; D: -; size: -; CDR3: CASSIFGNGDTQYF; DNA: TGTGCCAGTAGTATTTTCGGGAATGGGGATACGCAGTATTTT
V: TRBV2; J: TRBJ2-1; D: -; size: -; CDR3: CASSGVEGRKQFF; DNA: TGTGCCAGCAGCGGGGTGGAGGGACGGAAGCAGTTCTTC
V: TRBV5-1; J: TRBJ1-6; D: -; size: once; CDR3: CASSSDTDSPLHF; DNA: TGCGCCAGCAGCTCTGACACCGATTCACCCCTCCACTTT
V: TRBV10-2; J: TRBJ1-2; D: -; size: -; CDR3: CASSVPGSRGYTF; DNA: TGCGCCAGCAGTGTTCCAGGGTCCCGTGGCTACACCTTC
V: TRBV14; J: TRBJ2-1; D: TRBD2; size: once; CDR3: CASSQKTAWEGNEQFF; DNA: TGTGCCAGCAGCCAAAAGACTGCTTGGGAGGGCAATGAGCAGTTCTTC
V: TRBV6-1; J: TRBJ1-2; D: -; size: -; CDR3: CASSEGSRNYGYTF; DNA: TGTGCCAGCAGTGAAGGGTCCAGGAACTATGGCTACACCTTC
V: TRBV2; J: TRBJ1-1; D: TRBD1; size: -; CDR3: CASTGGRGPPEAFF; DNA: TGTGCCAGCACCGGCGGCAGGGGGCCCCCTGAAGCTTTCTTT
V: TRBV24-1; J: TRBJ1-5; D: -; size: -; CDR3: CATSGESNNQPQHF; DNA: TGTGCCACCAGTGGGGAGTCCAACAATCAGCCCCAGCATTTT
V: TRBV3-1/TRBV3-2; J: TRBJ2-5; D: TRBD2; size: -; CDR3: CASSQGGGGETQYF; DNA: TGTGCCAGCAGCCAGGGTGGGGGGGGAGAGACCCAGTACTTC
V: TRBV2; J: TRBJ1-5; D: -; size: few; CDR3: CASSEAGRTDQPQHF; DNA: TGTGCCAGCAGTGAAGCGGGCCGAACCGATCAGCCCCAGCATTTT
V: TRBV1; J: TRBJ2-3; D: -; size: -; CDR3: CTSSPRERSTDTQYF; DNA: TGCACCAGCAGCCCCCGGGAGCGGAGCACAGATACGCAGTATTTT
V: TRBV11-2; J: TRBJ1-1; D: -; size: -; CDR3: CASSLGRDTEAFF; DNA: TGTGCCAGCAGCTTAGGACGGGACACTGAAGCTTTCTTT
V: TRBV7-3; J: TRBJ2-2; D: TRBD2; size: -; CDR3: CASSSQGLAGKTGHGELFF; DNA: TGTGCCAGCAGCTCACAAGGACTAGCGGGTAAAACGGGCCACGGGGAGCTGTTTTTT
V: TRBV12-3/TRBV12-4; J: TRBJ1-1; D: TRBD1; size: -; CDR3: CASTMDRGTEAFF; DNA: TGTGCCAGCACCATGGACAGGGGCACTGAAGCTTTCTTT
V: TRBV20-1; J: TRBJ1-4; D: -; size: -; CDR3: CSAIRSEKLFF; DNA: TGCAGTGCCATTAGGAGTGAAAAACTGTTTTTT
V: TRBV2; J: TRBJ2-6; D: -; size: -; CDR3: CASSLQGSGANVLTF; DNA: TGTGCCAGCAGCTTACAGGGCTCTGGGGCCAACGTCCTGACTTTC
V: TRBV18; J: TRBJ1-1; D: -; size: -; CDR3: CASSPQRVNTEAFF; DNA: TGTGCCAGCTCACCGCAGCGCGTGAACACTGAAGCTTTCTTT
V: TRBV5-4; J: TRBJ1-2; D: TRBD1; size: -; CDR3: CASSFRGFSRGYTF; DNA: TGTGCCAGCAGCTTCAGGGGGTTCAGCAGGGGCTACACCTTC
V: TRBV5-4; J: TRBJ1-3; D: -; size: -; CDR3: CASKSGHSGNTIYF; DNA: TGTGCCAGCAAATCTGGGCACTCTGGAAACACCATATATTTT
V: TRBV27; J: TRBJ1-5; D: -; size: once; CDR3: CASSWRVGNQPQHF; DNA: TGTGCCAGCAGTTGGAGGGTTGGCAATCAGCCCCAGCATTTT
V: TRBV7-2; J: TRBJ2-1; D: TRBD2; size: -; CDR3: CASSLGLAAAYNEQFF; DNA: TGTGCCAGCAGCCTGGGACTAGCGGCCGCCTACAATGAGCAGTTCTTC
V: TRBV4-1; J: TRBJ1-6; D: TRBD1; size: -; CDR3: CASSQDRGLSPLHF; DNA: TGCGCCAGCAGCCAAGACAGGGGGCTTTCACCCCTCCACTTT
V: TRBV5-1; J: TRBJ1-1; D: -; size: -; CDR3: CASRSGDEAFF; DNA: TGCGCCAGTCGGAGTGGAGATGAAGCTTTCTTT
V: TRBV5-1; J: TRBJ1-3; D: -; size: -; CDR3: CASSLEGAPGNTIYF; DNA: TGCGCCAGCAGCTTGGAAGGGGCGCCTGGAAACACCATATATTTT
V: TRBV30; J: TRBJ2-7; D: TRBD2; size: once; CDR3: CAWTFARGAYEQYF; DNA: TGTGCCTGGACTTTCGCGCGGGGGGCCTACGAGCAGTACTTC
V: TRBV7-3; J: TRBJ2-3; D: TRBD2; size: -; CDR3: CASSPVAGSSTDTQYF; DNA: TGTGCCAGCAGCCCAGTAGCGGGGTCTAGCACAGATACGCAGTATTTT
V: TRBV13; J: TRBJ2-5; D: -; size: -; CDR3: CASSLVQEETQYF; DNA: TGTGCCAGCAGCTTAGTACAGGAAGAGACCCAGTACTTC
V: TRBV28; J: TRBJ2-2; D: -; size: -; CDR3: CASSSQTGAGTGELFF; DNA: TGTGCCAGCAGCAGTCAAACAGGGGCGGGAACCGGGGAGCTGTTTTTT
V: TRBV20-1; J: TRBJ2-7; D: TRBD2; size: -; CDR3: CSAMTSNEQYF; DNA: TGCAGTGCTATGACTAGCAATGAGCAGTACTTC
V: TRBV30; J: TRBJ1-6; D: TRBD1; size: -; CDR3: CAWATGAMDSPLHF; DNA: TGTGCCTGGGCGACAGGGGCCATGGATTCACCCCTCCACTTT
V: TRBV28; J: TRBJ1-6; D: TRBD1; size: -; CDR3: CASSSRGTGFPSLHF; DNA: TGTGCCAGCAGTTCGAGGGGGACAGGGTTCCCGTCCCTCCACTTT
V: TRBV2; J: TRBJ1-1; D: TRBD1; size: -; CDR3: CASNRDRKAFF; DNA: TGTGCCAGCAACCGGGACAGAAAAGCTTTCTTT
V: TRBV9; J: TRBJ1-3; D: TRBD1; size: -; CDR3: CASSATGVTGNTIYF; DNA: TGTGCCAGCAGCGCTACAGGGGTAACTGGAAACACCATATATTTT
V: TRBV25-1; J: TRBJ1-2; D: -; size: -; CDR3: CASSESAGYGYTF; DNA: TGTGCCAGCAGTGAGTCGGCAGGCTATGGCTACACCTTC
V: TRBV7-2; J: TRBJ2-1; D: TRBD2; size: -; CDR3: CASSSRGGSYNEQFF; DNA: TGTGCCAGCAGCTCCCGGGGGGGCTCCTACAATGAGCAGTTCTTC
V: TRBV19; J: TRBJ1-4; D: -; size: once; CDR3: CASSINRERDEKLFF; DNA: TGTGCCAGTAGTATAAACAGGGAGAGGGATGAAAAACTGTTTTTT
V: TRBV19; J: TRBJ1-5; D: -; size: -; CDR3: CASTQYSNQPQHF; DNA: TGTGCCAGTACTCAGTATAGCAATCAGCCCCAGCATTTT
V: TRBV28; J: TRBJ1-5; D: -; size: -; CDR3: CASSPINQPQHF; DNA: TGTGCCAGCAGTCCCATCAATCAGCCCCAGCATTTT
V: TRBV5-4; J: TRBJ1-4; D: -; size: -; CDR3: CASSSGSQGTNEKLFF; DNA: TGTGCCAGCAGCTCCGGATCCCAGGGGACTAATGAAAAACTGTTTTTT
V: TRBV7-3; J: TRBJ2-3; D: TRBD1; size: once; CDR3: CASSPQGAPGADTQYF; DNA: TGTGCCAGCAGCCCCCAGGGGGCCCCAGGGGCAGATACGCAGTATTTT
V: TRBV19; J: TRBJ2-5; D: TRBD1; size: -; CDR3: CASSTGGQETQYF; DNA: TGTGCCAGTAGTACAGGGGGTCAAGAGACCCAGTACTTC
V: TRBV4-2; J: TRBJ1-3; D: -; size: -; CDR3: CASSQDRTQGITIYF; DNA: TGTGCCAGCAGCCAAGATCGTACCCAGGGCATCACCATATATTTT
V: TRBV9; J: TRBJ2-7; D: -; size: -; CDR3: CASSQGPVSAYEQYF; DNA: TGTGCCAGCAGCCAGGGGCCAGTCTCGGCCTACGAGCAGTACTTC
V: TRBV28; J: TRBJ1-4; D: -; size: -; CDR3: CASSFRQSNEKLFF; DNA: TGTGCCAGCAGTTTTAGACAGAGTAATGAAAAACTGTTTTTT
V: TRBV3-1/TRBV3-2; J: TRBJ1-2; D: -; size: -; CDR3: CASSRPTGRGYTF; DNA: TGTGCCAGCAGCCGCCCCACGGGAAGGGGCTACACCTTC
V: TRBV19; J: TRBJ2-7; D: TRBD2; size: -; CDR3: CASSKNVAGGYEQYF; DNA: TGTGCCAGTAGTAAAAATGTAGCGGGAGGCTACGAGCAGTACTTC
V: TRBV10-1; J: TRBJ1-3; D: -; size: -; CDR3: CASSESDTGNTIYF; DNA: TGCGCCAGCAGTGAGTCGGACACTGGAAACACCATATATTTT
V: TRBV5-1; J: TRBJ2-1; D: TRBD1; size: once; CDR3: CASSPNVHRGYNEQFF; DNA: TGCGCCAGCAGCCCGAATGTGCACAGGGGATACAATGAGCAGTTCTTC
V: TRBV5-6; J: TRBJ1-2; D: -; size: -; CDR3: CASSLKRVANTKRSYGYTF; DNA: TGTGCCAGCAGCTTGAAACGGGTTGCGAATACAAAGAGGTCCTATGGCTACACCTTC
V: TRBV10-1; J: TRBJ2-3; D: TRBD2; size: -; CDR3: CASSPSSGGFTDTQYF; DNA: TGCGCCAGCAGTCCGTCTAGCGGGGGGTTCACAGATACGCAGTATTTT
V: TRBV3-1/TRBV3-2; J: TRBJ2-3; D: -; size: -; CDR3: CASSQVGRVSTDTQYF; DNA: TGTGCCAGCAGCCAAGTGGGGAGAGTAAGCACAGATACGCAGTATTTT